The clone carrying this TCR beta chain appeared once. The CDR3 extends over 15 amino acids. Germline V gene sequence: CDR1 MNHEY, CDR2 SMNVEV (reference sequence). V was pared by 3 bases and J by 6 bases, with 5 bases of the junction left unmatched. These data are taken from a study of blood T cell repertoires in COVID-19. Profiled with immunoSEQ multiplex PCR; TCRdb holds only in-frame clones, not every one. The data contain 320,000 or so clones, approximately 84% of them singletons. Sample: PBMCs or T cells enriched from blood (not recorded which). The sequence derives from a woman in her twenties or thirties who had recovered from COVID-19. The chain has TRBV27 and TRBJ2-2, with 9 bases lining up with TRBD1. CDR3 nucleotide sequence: TGTGCCAGCAGTTTCAAAACAGGGGGCCCCGGGGAGCTGTTTTTT. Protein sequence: CASSFKTGGPGELFF.